The entry that follows covers one T cell receptor beta chain sequence. These data belong to a study of shared clonotypes between healthy human individuals. Looking at the study overall: Sampling drew on donors who were a couple of women and a few men aged 18 to 49.

The CDR3 has 16 residues. Germline V CDR1 and CDR2: MDHEN, SYDVKM. V dropped 3 bases and J dropped 3; count of bases not matched to a gene: 7. Clones were read by immunoSEQ multiplex PCR, and TCRdb kept only the in-frame ones, dropping some. This table has about 2.1 million clones, roughly 95% appearing once. Naivety among CD8 cells was defined by CD45RO negativity and positive CCR7 selection, thereby excluding terminally differentiated effector memory CD45RA+ cells. The sequence was collected from a young man in good health. Some clones in this sample may be carry-over from other donors' samples. Sequencing input: naive CD8+ T cells from PBMCs. V usage is TRBV28 and J usage is TRBJ2-7; 11 positions match TRBD2. The CDR3 loop is CASSFGLAGVVYEQYF. The CDR3 nucleotides read TGTGCCAGCAGTTTCGGACTAGCGGGTGTGGTCTACGAGCAGTACTTC.